This T cell receptor (beta chain) stems from a study of T cells in Graves' hyperthyroidism and ophthalmopathy. Study-wide points: In the blood, most expanded thyroid clonotypes above 0.001 appeared as well. Before onset, ophthalmopathy was predicted by the model a median around 6 months earlier. Using 13 V-J features, a model discriminated ophthalmopathy from stable hyperthyroidism.

Amplification targeted TCR beta CDR3 regions from RNA transcripts. Initially, a first-round RT-PCR of the TCR CDR3 employed the HTBI primer set. TCRdb reprocessed the multiplex PCR reads with MiXCR, giving one entry per CDR3 protein. This repertoire shows 480,000 or so distinct CDR3 sequences, about 45% found once; its top ten account for about two fifths. The CDR3 is 14 residues long. The V gene lost 4 bases and the J gene lost 7 bases, with 11 bases spanning the gap. Germline V gene lookup returns CDR1 SNHLY and CDR2 FYNNEI. Patients having uncontrolled infection, another autoimmune disease, pregnancy or lactation were not included. The table lists this clonotype with many counts. Its antigen is currently unknown.

The sequence was collected from an adult woman with Graves' disease, either hyperthyroidism or ophthalmopathy (not recorded which). What was sequenced was peripheral blood or thyroid tissue (not recorded which). This chain connects TRBV2 to TRBJ1-6; unclear D gene. CDR3 bases: TGTGCCAGCAGTGGCTCTCCCTTCAATTCACCCCTCCACTTT. The encoded protein is CASSGSPFNSPLHF.